The text below deals with one TCR beta chain. The source of the sample is a study of blood T cell repertoires in COVID-19. The germline V gene has CDR1 MNHEY and CDR2 SMNVEV (reference sequence). V lost 8 bases and J 0 bases, leaving 5 bases between the germline ends. This CDR3 contains 11 residues. Sequencing used immunoSEQ multiplex PCR; TCRdb keeps in-frame clones, though not all of them. Among under 200,000 clones listed, about 86% were seen once. This receptor was obtained from a woman aged 70-85 years with COVID-19, enrolled during active disease. The genes are TRBV27 and TRBJ2-7; D gene uncertain. The sequenced sample was peripheral blood. The CDR3 coding sequence is TGTGCCAGCCAGAACTCCTACGAGCAGTACTTC. Its translation is CASQNSYEQYF.